This TCR beta chain emerged from a study of cytomegalovirus exposure and HLA in healthy donors. Study-wide results and limits: At a 0.05 false discovery rate, a later analysis found around 15,000 TCR beta sequences to be associated with HLA alleles. An assumption of roughly uniform sequencing depth across donors underlay the presence/absence analyses.

Remarks on this clone: Its antigen remains unknown.

A multiplex PCR was run with 60 Vbeta primers and 13 Jbeta primers. TCRdb's copy holds only in-frame clones and misses some; the assay was immunoSEQ multiplex PCR. The sample lists 95,000 to 150,000 clones; about 80% were seen once. The CDR3 covers 13 residues. The V gene end was trimmed by 3 bases and the J gene end by 7 bases; junction bases not matched to a gene: 6. Per the germline V gene, CDR1 is SGDLS and CDR2 is YYNGEE. The sequencing sample was made of PBMCs. The rearrangement links TRBV9 to TRBJ2-7; 8 bases agree with TRBD2. The receptor was derived from a man aged 60 to 69 in good health and CMV-seropositive. This CDR3 reads CASSAGLVSEQYF. CDR3 nucleotide sequence: TGTGCCAGCAGCGCGGGACTAGTAAGTGAGCAGTACTTC.